This paragraph reports one TCR beta chain. This CDR3 spans 16 amino acids. V dropped 5 bases and J dropped 4; count of bases not matched to a gene: 7. Germline CDR1 PRHDT, CDR2 FYEKMQ (reference sequence). Per the original data handling: How many nucleated cells were present was estimated from reference gene primer amplification. TCRdb's copy holds only in-frame clones and misses some; the assay was immunoSEQ multiplex PCR. From that table come the V and J calls and clone size; the DNA was used to work out D and trimming. This sample has 140,000 to 150,000 clones, with around 87% found just once. The sample originates from a study of blood T cell repertoires in COVID-19. Study context: Acute and convalescent COVID-19 specimens originated in the United States, Italy and Spain. T cells, B-cell-depleted T cells, or PBMCs supplied cDNA or gDNA.

Material for sequencing was peripheral blood. The sequence was collected from a man between 45 and 60 years old who had recovered from COVID-19. The chain has TRBV13 and TRBJ1-5; TRBD1 agrees at 11 bases. CDR3 region: CASSLGQGAGNQPQHF. The DNA for the CDR3 is TGTGCCAGCAGCCTCGGACAGGGGGCCGGTAATCAGCCCCAGCATTTT.